One sample yielded the 13 T cell receptor beta chains listed below, sequenced in a study of regulatory T cells in long-lasting Graves disease. As for time point: newly diagnosed GD, antithyroid drugs for less than 3 months. Scientists built the TCR library using RNA that was extracted from PBMCs. Relying on iRepertoire HTBI primers and Arm-PCR of CDR3 regions, the team built TCR beta libraries. TCRdb reprocessed the multiplex PCR reads with MiXCR, giving one entry per CDR3 protein. In the table there are some 500,000 distinct CDR3 sequences, about 16% of which are singletons. These same data were also listed under a study on T cells in Graves' hyperthyroidism and ophthalmopathy.

This specimen consisted of peripheral blood mononuclear cells (PBMCs), obtained at new diagnosis, from a patient treated with antithyroid drugs. The receptors derive from a woman aged 35-65 years with Graves disease.

This clonotype was recorded many times. This chain uses TRBV29-1 with TRBJ1-2, with D uncertain. The CDR3 is 13 amino acids. Trimming stripped 3 bases from V and 1 base from J, with 9 bases between. Germline CDR1 reads SQVTM; CDR2 reads ANQGSEA. The CDR3 loop is CSVDRSDNYGYTF. In nucleotides, the CDR3 is TGCAGCGTTGACAGATCAGATAACTATGGCTACACCTTC.

This clonotype was recorded at least ten times. The chain combines TRBV30 with TRBJ2-3; TRBD2 aligns across 16 bases. V lost 4 bases, J lost 6 bases, and 13 bases stayed unmatched. CDR3 length equals 18 residues. Germline V gene data show CDR1 as GTSNPN and CDR2 as SVGIG (reference sequence). CDR3: CAWKRPGLAGGGGDTQYF. CDR3 bases: TGTGCCTGGAAGCGGCCGGGACTAGCGGGGGGGGGTGGGGATACGCAGTATTTT.

This sequence joins TRBV19 and TRBJ1-1; D remains unclear. Deletions cut 6 bases from V and 7 bases from J, with 9 bases between. Germline CDR1 reads LNHDA; CDR2 reads SQIVND (reference sequence). This CDR3 spans 11 amino acids. CDR3 coding DNA: TGTGCCAGTAGGGACCTACGTGAAGCTTTCTTT. Its translation: CASRDLREAFF.

V gene TRBV4-1 combines with J gene TRBJ2-1; 7 bases map to TRBD1. Per the germline V gene, CDR1 is MGHRA and CDR2 is YSYEKL. The CDR3 contains 19 residues. V lost 1 base, J lost 5 bases, and 17 bases stayed unmatched. DNA of the CDR3: TGCGCCAGCAGCCAAGTGGGACAGAAGTTATTCGGTAAAAACAATGAGCAGTTCTTC. It yields the protein CASSQVGQKLFGKNNEQFF.

Note on this clonotype: Its ends do not fully match the called genes, so a read error is possible. This chain uses TRBV19 with TRBJ2-1; D may correspond to TRBD1 or TRBD2 (6 bases each). The end of the DNA fits TRBJ2-5 better, so the J call may be wrong. The V gene's germline CDR1 is LNHDA and CDR2 SQIVND (reference sequence). The CDR3 contains 12 residues. In DNA, the CDR3 is TGTGTCAGTAGTTCAATGGAGGGGGCCCAGTACTTC. Protein sequence: CVSSSMEGAQYF.

This chain connects TRBV6-1 to TRBJ2-7; 9 bases agree with TRBD2. This CDR3 is 15 amino acids long. Trimming removed 5 bases from V and 0 bases from J; junction bases left unmatched: 5. CDR1 and CDR2 from the germline V gene are MNHNS and SASEGT. CDR3 amino acids: CASSQISGSSYEQYF. CDR3 bases: TGTGCCAGCAGTCAAATTAGCGGGAGCTCCTACGAGCAGTACTTC.

This clonotype occurred many times. The chain carries TRBV20-1 and TRBJ2-3, with 8 nucleotides matching TRBD2. The CDR3 has 15 amino acids. V lost 4 bases and J lost 2; bases outside the gene matches: 8. The V gene's germline CDR1 is DFQATT and CDR2 SNEGSKA (reference sequence). CDR3 nucleotides: TGCAGTGCTACTTTCTGGCGGGGGGACACAGATACGCAGTATTTT. Translating gives CSATFWRGDTDTQYF.

This chain links TRBV9 with TRBJ2-2; 9 nucleotides agree with TRBD2. The CDR3 is 16 amino acids. The V gene's germline CDR1 is SGDLS and CDR2 YYNGEE. Trimming removed 0 bases from V and 6 bases from J; junction bases left unmatched: 6. CDR3 amino acids: CASSVVSGGMAGELFF. In nucleotides, the CDR3 is TGTGCCAGCAGCGTAGTCAGCGGGGGGATGGCCGGGGAGCTGTTTTTT.

This clonotype has a count of ten or more. This chain connects TRBV20-1 to TRBJ2-7; possible D gene TRBD2, 5 bases. V lost 5 bases to trimming and J lost 1 base, with 12 bases between them. Germline V gene sequence: CDR1 DFQATT, CDR2 SNEGSKA (reference sequence). The CDR3 spans 13 residues. This CDR3 reads CSAGTGLSYEQYF. Here the CDR3 DNA reads TGCAGTGCTGGTACGGGATTATCCTACGAGCAGTACTTC.

This clonotype was counted at least ten times. The chain couples TRBV9 to TRBJ1-1; D perhaps matches TRBD1 (6 bases). Per germline, CDR1 SGDLS and CDR2 YYNGEE. Trimming removed 0 bases from V and 3 bases from J, with 15 bases in between. This CDR3 comprises 16 residues. The CDR3 sequence is CASSVAPIQGYTEAFF. The CDR3 nucleotides are TGTGCCAGCAGCGTAGCCCCAATACAGGGTTACACTGAAGCTTTCTTT.

Points on this clonotype: Sequence at one end of the junction differs from germline and may be a read error. V gene TRBV10-3 combines with J gene TRBJ1-1, with D maybe TRBD1 (5 bases). There are 12 residues in the CDR3. Germline V lookup: CDR1 ENHRY, CDR2 SYGVKD. CDR3 nucleotides: TGTGCCATCAATTCAGGGAACACTGAAGCTCTCTTT. The encoded protein is CAINSGNTEALF.

This clonotype occurred many times. The rearrangement links TRBV12-3 or TRBV12-4 to TRBJ1-5; unclear D gene. V lost 3 bases to trimming and J lost 4 bases, with 13 bases between them. The CDR3 consists of 15 residues. Here the CDR3 reads CASSFSEAPNQPQHF. CDR3 sequence (DNA): TGTGCCAGCAGTTTTTCCGAGGCACCTAATCAGCCCCAGCATTTT.

The sample holds many counts of this clonotype. V gene TRBV7-2 combines with J gene TRBJ2-7; TRBD2 is a possible D gene (5 bases). V lost 5 bases and J 4 bases, leaving 18 bases between the germline ends. The CDR3 runs to 15 residues. Germline V gene sequence: CDR1 SGHTA, CDR2 FQGNSA. DNA for the CDR3: TGTGCCAGCAGCCCGCGAGCGGTGCTACGTTACGAGCAGTACTTC. This codes for CASSPRAVLRYEQYF.